These 5 T cell receptor beta chains were all obtained from the same sample, sequenced in a study of T cells after yellow fever vaccination (dated by TCRdb to the late 2010s). Preparation of the library involved 5' RACE. Sequencer: Illumina NovaSeq 6000. TCRdb trimmed public reads at Q25 via fastp, called clones via MiXCR and kept in-frame beta chains. CDR3 protein sequences are deduplicated, and each keeps its most common genes and DNA. The sample table holds 25,000 to 30,000 distinct CDR3 sequences, of which roughly 4.7% were seen once. The ten largest make up around 35% of the sample. The sample's treatment or condition, from its label and the paper: live attenuated yellow fever vaccine strain. This specimen was PBMCs, either bulk or a sorted T-cell subset (CD4+, CD8+, memory, or dextramer-sorted; not recorded which), taken on the day of the yellow fever booster vaccination. Receptors were obtained from a man younger than 35 who received the YFV17D yellow fever vaccine.

The chain couples TRBV18 to TRBJ1-4; no definite D call. The germline V and J ends were trimmed by 8 bases and 1 base, with 11 bases remaining between them. Germline loops: CDR1 KGHSH, CDR2 LQKENI. The length of the CDR3 is 14 residues. Written as DNA, the CDR3 is TGTGCCAGCGTGGACCAGCAAACTAATGAAAAACTGTTTTTT. It encodes CASVDQQTNEKLFF. The entire variable domain, with the rest obtained from reference TRBV18 and TRBJ1-4, is as follows: NAGVMQNPRHLVRRRGQEARLRCSPMKGHSHVYWYRQLPEEGLKFMVYLQKENIIDESGMPKERFSAEFPKEGPSILRIQQVVRGDSAAYFCASVDQQTNEKLFFGSGTQLSVL.

This clonotype was counted only a few times. V usage is TRBV2 and J usage is TRBJ1-3; D gene uncertain. Germline CDR1 is SNHLY and CDR2 is FYNNEI. CDR3 size: 15 residues. Trimming cost V 5 bases and J 0 bases, with 11 bases left between them. The CDR3 bases are TGTGCCAGCAGTCTTACAGATTTCTCTGGAAACACCATATATTTT. This translates into CASSLTDFSGNTIYF.

The CDR3 is CASSMAARTGELFF. The CDR3 nucleotides read TGTGCCAGTAGTATGGCGGCGCGAACCGGGGAGCTGTTTTTT. The chain recombines TRBV19 with TRBJ2-2; D is unresolved. CDR1 and CDR2 (germline): LNHDA, SQIVND (reference sequence). Trimming stripped 3 bases from V and 5 bases from J, with 10 bases between. This CDR3 has 14 amino acids.

This clonotype was counted at least ten times. The chain joins TRBV5-1 to TRBJ1-4; possible D gene TRBD1, 5 bases. Germline loops: CDR1 SGHRS, CDR2 YFSETQ. There are 14 residues in the CDR3. V lost 3 bases and J lost 1, with 7 bases in between. The CDR3 DNA is TGCGCCAGCAGCTCGGACATAACTAATGAAAAACTGTTTTTT. As protein: CASSSDITNEKLFF.

In this sample, this clonotype turned up many times. V is TRBV29-1 and J is TRBJ2-7; D is perhaps TRBD1 (6 bases). This CDR3 comprises 11 residues. The germline V and J ends were trimmed by 6 bases and 1 base, with 7 bases remaining between them. In germline, CDR1 is SQVTM, CDR2 ANQGSEA. DNA for the CDR3: TGCAGCGTCGGACAGTCCTACGAGCAGTACTTC. Protein product: CSVGQSYEQYF.